This T cell receptor beta chain was sequenced in a study of metastatic and nonmetastatic thyroid tumors. Study overall: Across blood and tumor or nodule tissue, repertoires from malignant and benign thyroid patients were compared with one another.

Remarks on this clone: At one of its ends the junction is not consistent with the germline gene, which may arise from a read error.

TCRdb re-called clones from the PCR reads using MiXCR. The repertoire includes around 16,000 clones, around 31% of them detected once, and 9.5% to 15% sits in the top ten. CDR1 is LNHDA, CDR2 SQIVND, per germline (reference sequence). The CDR3 extends over 22 amino acids. All patients were untreated before thyroid surgery. The receptor was isolated from a male donor with papillary thyroid cancer or a benign thyroid nodule (not recorded which). Some clones in this sample may be carry-over from other donors' samples. The specimen sequenced was tumor tissue. V gene TRBV19 combines with J gene TRBJ1-3; 8 bases align to TRBD1. The CDR3 nucleotides are TGTGCCAGTAGTATCGGTCCCCTTGATCCCGAACGGCAGGGGGCTTTTTGGAACACCATATATTTC. Translation: CASSIGPLDPERQGAFWNTIYF.